The 10 T cell receptor beta chains listed next were all sequenced from one sample in a study of T cell responses to AZD1222 COVID-19 vaccine. Measured with immunoSEQ multiplex PCR; TCRdb has only the in-frame clones, and not every one. The sample has 95,000 to 130,000 clones, around 92% seen once; the top ten hold more than 2.5%. The sequences come from peripheral blood, collected on day 0 of AZD1222 vaccination. All receptors derive from an adult in good health.

This chain links TRBV4-1 with TRBJ1-1, with D uncertain. With 6 bases removed from V and 7 bases from J, the gap between germline ends came to 18 bases. CDR1 and CDR2 from the germline V gene are MGHRA and YSYEKL. This CDR3 is 14 amino acids long. The CDR3 DNA is TGCGCCAGCAGGCGATCGGAGAGAGAACATGAAGCTTTCTTT. Amino acids: CASRRSEREHEAFF.

The V call is TRBV5-1, the J call TRBJ2-5; tentatively, D is TRBD1 (6 bases). There are 17 residues in the CDR3. Germline assignment: CDR1 SGHRS and CDR2 YFSETQ. The V and J ends lost 1 base and 2 bases respectively, with 18 bases between them. This CDR3 reads CASSLRDKYERQETQYF. The CDR3 region has the DNA TGCGCCAGCAGCTTGAGGGACAAATACGAACGACAAGAGACCCAGTACTTC.

The chain couples TRBV5-1 to TRBJ2-5; 7 nucleotides match TRBD2. After removal of 4 bases from V and 0 bases from J, the junction contained 6 bases not matched to a gene. Germline V gene data show CDR1 as SGHRS and CDR2 as YFSETQ. CDR3 length: 15 residues. CDR3 sequence (DNA): TGCGCCAGCAGCCTCTTTGGGACTAACCAAGAGACCCAGTACTTC. Translation: CASSLFGTNQETQYF.

The chain joins TRBV7-2 to TRBJ2-7; weak D call: TRBD2 (6 bases). The length of the CDR3 is 15 residues. CDR1 SGHTA and CDR2 FQGNSA come from the germline V gene. V was shortened by 5 bases and J by 0 bases, with 14 bases between the two germline ends. DNA of the CDR3: TGTGCCAGCAGCAACGGAGCGGGCCCCTCCTACGAGCAGTACTTC. It translates to CASSNGAGPSYEQYF.

The chain carries TRBV7-9 and TRBJ2-1; unclear D gene. This CDR3 has 14 residues. Trimming took off 4 bases at V and 0 bases at J, with 7 bases between the two ends. Germline CDR1 SEHNR, CDR2 FQNEAQ (reference sequence). For the CDR3, the DNA is TGTGCCAGCAGCTACGAGAGCTCCTACAATGAGCAGTTCTTC. It translates to CASSYESSYNEQFF.

This chain connects TRBV30 to TRBJ1-6; D perhaps matches TRBD1 (5 bases). The V gene's germline CDR1 is GTSNPN and CDR2 SVGIG (reference sequence). This CDR3 region has 15 residues. V was cut by 3 bases and J by 12 bases, with 21 bases left in between. The CDR3 bases are TGTGCCTGGAGGAACCGGGACGCCATAATTCAACCCCTCCACTTT. Translated, it gives CAWRNRDAIIQPLHF.

This clone was recorded a few times. The J gene is TRBJ1-5, the V gene TRBV6-1; 7 bases map to TRBD1. V trimming: 3 bases; J trimming: 4 bases; junction bases outside the gene matches: 0. The germline V gene encodes CDR1 MNHNS and CDR2 SASEGT. This CDR3 has 13 residues. CDR3 region: CASSETGNQPQHF. The CDR3 DNA is TGTGCCAGCAGTGAGACAGGGAATCAGCCCCAGCATTTT.

The chain combines TRBV15 with TRBJ1-3, with D perhaps matching TRBD1 (5 bases). Germline V lookup: CDR1 LNHNV, CDR2 YYDKDF (reference sequence). This CDR3 has 15 residues. The V end was cut by 6 bases, the J end by 1 base, with 13 bases between. In DNA form, the CDR3 reads TGTGCCACCAGGGGAGCCTCAGGGTCTGGAAACACCATATATTTT. It codes for CATRGASGSGNTIYF.

The gene calls are TRBV7-9 and TRBJ2-7; weak D call: TRBD2 (6 bases). Germline CDR1 and CDR2: SEHNR and FQNEAQ (reference sequence). The CDR3 covers 15 residues. Trimming pared 4 bases from V and 1 base from J, leaving 14 bases between. The CDR3 spells CASSSSSGTSYEQYF. Written as DNA, the CDR3 is TGTGCCAGCAGCTCCTCCTCCGGGACTTCCTACGAGCAGTACTTC.

The gene calls are TRBV18 and TRBJ1-2; 7 positions match TRBD1. From germline, CDR1 is KGHSH and CDR2 LQKENI. The CDR3 is 13 amino acids. V trimming: 2 bases; J trimming: 3 bases; junction bases outside the gene matches: 0. Written as DNA, the CDR3 is TGTGCCAGCTCACCAGACAGGGACTATGGCTACACCTTC. This codes for CASSPDRDYGYTF.